This T cell receptor (beta chain) was sequenced in a study of regulatory T cells in long-lasting Graves disease (dated by TCRdb to the early 2020s). For the wider study: Persistent Graves' disease meant more than 5 years of antithyroid drug treatment with TSH receptor autoantibodies that stayed positive. The study was conducted in China and was registered as a clinical trial. Peripheral blood TCR sequencing and RNA sequencing compared persistent Graves' disease patients with newly diagnosed Graves' disease patients. A total of approximately 35 samples underwent TCR sequencing: about 13 from persistent and some 20 from newly diagnosed Graves' disease patients. In the clinical cohort, patients with persistent Graves' disease had used antithyroid drugs for an average of about 10.3 years.

Points on this clonotype: The clone's antigen remains unknown. No base quality values were provided; no much bigger clone lies one nucleotide off.

Per the publication, the time point label means: persistent/refractory GD, antithyroid drugs over 5 years with positive TRAb. For both TCR sequencing and RNA sequencing, RNA was extracted from PBMCs in TRIzol. Graves' disease was diagnosed according to American Thyroid Association guidelines. Recruitment of patients was carried out at an endocrinology department in Xi'an, China. From each patient, around 9 milliliters of peripheral blood was collected into an EDTA anticoagulant tube. PBMCs were isolated by Ficoll Paque Plus density gradient separation without further T cell sorting. RNA quality was checked with an Agilent 2100 Bioanalyzer and agarose gel, and concentration with a NanoDrop 2000. What the work shows at the level of the full study, not this receptor alone: More public clonotypes were shared among persistent patients (2,741) than among newly diagnosed patients (966). Persistent disease showed preferential use of TRBV28, TRBJ1-2 and TRBJ2-5, whereas newly diagnosed disease favored TRBV20-1 and TRBJ2-1. Only the TCR beta chain was sequenced and analyzed. Persistent Graves' disease patients showed lower TCR Shannon entropy and fewer highly expanded clones than newly diagnosed patients, suggesting clonal expansion. As a limitation, the authors acknowledged that the small sample size may reduce accuracy. Peripheral blood alone was examined, since thyroid tissue, which constituted the primary lesion, could not be accessed.

The germline V gene encodes CDR1 GTSNPN and CDR2 SVGIG (reference sequence). Trimming costs V 0 bases and J 7 bases, and their ends lie 12 bases apart. Including cysteine and phenylalanine, the CDR3 has 13 amino acids. Only the CDR3 DNA stays, 39 bases, in frame from base 1. Preparation of the library involved multiplex PCR. Sequencing used an Illumina HiSeq 4000. TCR beta libraries were built with iRepertoire HTBI primers and Arm-PCR amplification of CDR3 regions. Gel purification was performed on PCR products prior to sequencing. The source study handled its data this way. A total of roughly 58 TRBV and 14 TRBJ segments were identified across samples and were used for gene usage analysis of CDR3 amino acid clonotypes. COPE and FqMerger were used to merge filtered high-quality paired reads into contigs. BLAST was used to align contigs to IMGT TRBV, TRBD and TRBJ reference genes, with CDR3 defined following IMGT. Any clonotype with a frequency above 0.1% was classified as a highly expanded clone. Shannon entropy was used to measure repertoire diversity, and the Gini coefficient was used to measure V-J evenness. A clonotype found in more than one individual was treated as public. TCRdb reworked the public reads: Q25 trimming with fastp, MiXCR clone assembly, productive beta chains retained. A single entry per CDR3 protein holds the most common genes and DNA from its merged rows. TCRdb, not the original authors, processed these V and J calls. The sample records about 460,000 distinct CDR3 sequences, around a fifth of which are singletons. The ten largest clones capture around 13% of the sample.

The clonotype originates from a female donor with Graves disease. The material sequenced was peripheral blood mononuclear cells (PBMCs), taken when the disease was refractory, from a patient treated with antithyroid drugs. Recombination joined TRBV30 with TRBJ1-2, and possibly TRBD1, on 6 matching bases. The DNA sequence reads TGTGCCTGGAGTGTCGCAGGGGCTGGTGGCTACACCTTC. The translation is CAWSVAGAGGYTF.